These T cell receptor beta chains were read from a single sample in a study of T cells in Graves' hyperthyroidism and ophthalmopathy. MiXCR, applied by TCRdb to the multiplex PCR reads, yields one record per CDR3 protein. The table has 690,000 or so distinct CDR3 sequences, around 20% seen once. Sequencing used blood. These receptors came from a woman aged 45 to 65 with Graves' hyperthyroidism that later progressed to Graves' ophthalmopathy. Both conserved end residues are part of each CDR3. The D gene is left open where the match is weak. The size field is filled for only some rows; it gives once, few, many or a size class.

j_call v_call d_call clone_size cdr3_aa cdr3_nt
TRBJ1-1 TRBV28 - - CASSPSGGGNTEALF TGTGCCAGCAGCCCGTCAGGAGGTGGGAACACTGAAGCTCTCTTT
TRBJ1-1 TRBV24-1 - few CATSDRAVRIYTEAFF TGTGCCACCAGTGATCGTGCCGTCAGAATTTACACTGAAGCTTTCTTT
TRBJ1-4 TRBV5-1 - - CASSFGTQPRGDEKLFF TGCGCCAGCAGCTTTGGAACCCAACCTCGGGGTGATGAAAAACTGTTTTTT
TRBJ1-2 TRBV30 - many CAWSVTGNYGYTF TGTGCCTGGAGTGTCACAGGAAACTATGGCTACACCTTC
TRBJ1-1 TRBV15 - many CATSRDGPTEAFF TGTGCCACCAGCAGAGATGGACCGACTGAAGCTTTCTTT
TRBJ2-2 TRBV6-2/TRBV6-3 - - CASSYQTDARGELFF TGTGCCAGCAGTTATCAAACGGACGCACGCGGGGAGCTGTTTTTT
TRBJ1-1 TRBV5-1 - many CASSLLDGNTEAFF TGCGCCAGCAGCTTGTTGGACGGGAACACTGAAGCTTTCTTT
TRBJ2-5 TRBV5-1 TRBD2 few CASSSPGLADKETQYF TGCGCCAGCAGCTCTCCGGGACTAGCGGATAAAGAGACCCAGTACTTC
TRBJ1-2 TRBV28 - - CASSHGRETDGYTF TGTGCCAGCAGCCATGGACGGGAGACAGATGGCTACACCTTC
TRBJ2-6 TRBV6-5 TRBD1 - CASSYSQGASGANVLTF TGTGCCAGCAGTTACTCACAGGGGGCGTCTGGGGCCAACGTCCTGACTTTC
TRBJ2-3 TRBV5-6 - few CASSLPGGAEDTQYF TGTGCCAGCAGCTTGCCGGGGGGCGCGGAAGATACGCAGTATTTT
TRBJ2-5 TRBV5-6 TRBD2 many CASSPGLAGGPGKYF TGTGCCAGCAGCCCGGGACTAGCGGGGGGTCCGGGGAAGTACTTC
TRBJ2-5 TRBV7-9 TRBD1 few CASSRTGVRETQYF TGTGCCAGCAGCCGGACAGGGGTAAGAGAGACCCAGTACTTC
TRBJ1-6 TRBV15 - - CATSETGDSSPLHF TGTGCCACCAGCGAGACAGGAGACTCTTCACCCCTCCACTTT
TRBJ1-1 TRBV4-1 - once CASSSPTLNTEAFF TGCGCCAGCAGCTCCCCGACCCTGAACACTGAAGCTTTCTTT
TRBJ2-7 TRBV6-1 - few CASRDTAEQYF TGTGCCAGCCGAGACACGGCGGAGCAGTACTTC
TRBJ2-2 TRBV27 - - CASSLLSGLGELFF TGTGCCAGCAGTTTATTGTCTGGATTGGGGGAGCTGTTTTTT
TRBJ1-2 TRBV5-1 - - CASSLDLPGDYGYTF TGCGCCAGCAGCTTGGATCTTCCAGGGGACTATGGCTACACCTTC
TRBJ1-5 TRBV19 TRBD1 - CASSIGGGTGVGQPQHF TGTGCCAGTAGTATTGGGGGAGGGACAGGGGTCGGGCAGCCCCAGCATTTT
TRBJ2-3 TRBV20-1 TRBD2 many CSATGLAGGRADTQYF TGCAGTGCGACGGGACTAGCGGGGGGGCGTGCCGATACGCAGTATTTT
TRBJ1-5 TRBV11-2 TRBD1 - CASSLGTGNQPRHF TGTGCCAGCAGCTTAGGGACAGGCAATCAGCCCCGGCATTTT
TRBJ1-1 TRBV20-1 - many CSARRQNTEAFF TGCAGTGCTAGGAGGCAGAACACTGAAGCTTTCTTT
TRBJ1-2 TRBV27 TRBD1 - CASSAHKDRGGVIGYTF TGTGCCAGCAGTGCCCACAAGGACAGGGGAGGTGTAATTGGCTACACCTTC
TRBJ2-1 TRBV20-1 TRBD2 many CSAYASGVSYNEQFF TGCAGTGCGTACGCTAGCGGGGTATCCTACAATGAGCAGTTCTTC
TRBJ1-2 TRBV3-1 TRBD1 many CASSHGTGEYGYTF TGTGCCAGCAGCCACGGGACAGGGGAATATGGCTACACCTTC
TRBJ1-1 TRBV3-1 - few CASSQANLEAFF TGTGCCAGCAGCCAAGCTAACCTTGAAGCTTTCTTT
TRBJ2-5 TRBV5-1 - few CASTPQGGIQETQYF TGCGCCAGCACGCCCCAGGGGGGAATCCAAGAGACCCAGTACTTC
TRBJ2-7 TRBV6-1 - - CASSPRAGRGEQYF TGTGCCAGCAGCCCCAGGGCGGGCCGCGGCGAGCAGTACTTC
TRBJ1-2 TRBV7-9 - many CASSLGKGIAYGYTF TGTGCCAGCAGCTTAGGGAAGGGGATCGCCTATGGCTACACCTTC
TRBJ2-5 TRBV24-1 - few CATSPSGARGTQYF TGTGCCACCTCTCCATCGGGGGCCCGGGGGACCCAGTACTTC
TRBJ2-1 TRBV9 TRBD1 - CASSVAGQGSYNERFF TGTGCCAGCAGCGTGGCCGGACAGGGGTCCTACAATGAGCGGTTCTTC
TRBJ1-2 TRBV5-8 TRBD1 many CASSLAGTGNYGYTF TGTGCCAGCAGCTTGGCCGGGACAGGGAACTATGGCTACACCTTC
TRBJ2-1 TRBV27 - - CASSPPGAGTYNEQFF TGTGCCAGCAGTCCCCCGGGGGCGGGGACCTACAATGAGCAGTTCTTC
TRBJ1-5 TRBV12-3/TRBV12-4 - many CASSRWGNQPQHF TGTGCCAGCAGTAGGTGGGGCAATCAGCCCCAGCATTTT
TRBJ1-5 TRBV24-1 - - CATSLGNQPQHF TGTGCCACCTCTCTGGGCAATCAGCCCCAGCATTTT
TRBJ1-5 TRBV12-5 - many CASGPSVINTMGDMQPQHF TGTGCTAGTGGTCCGTCGGTGATCAACACGATGGGGGATATGCAGCCCCAGCATTTT
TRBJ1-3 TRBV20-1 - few CSARGGLPSGNTIYF TGCAGTGCTAGAGGGGGCCTTCCCTCTGGAAACACCATATATTTT
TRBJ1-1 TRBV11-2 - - CASSPHYGYTEAFF TGTGCCAGCAGCCCCCACTACGGGTACACTGAAGCTTTCTTT
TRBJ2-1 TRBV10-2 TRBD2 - CASTLAGAYNEQFF TGCGCCAGCACTCTAGCGGGGGCTTACAATGAGCAGTTCTTC
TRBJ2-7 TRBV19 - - CASSSFTRTGTSYEQYF TGTGCCAGTAGTAGCTTCACCCGGACCGGGACCTCCTACGAGCAGTACTTC
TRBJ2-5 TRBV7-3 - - CASSPRTHEWETQYF TGTGCCAGCAGCCCCCGGACACACGAATGGGAGACCCAGTACTTC
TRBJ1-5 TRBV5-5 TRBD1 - CASSFGTGRNQPQHF TGTGCCAGCAGCTTCGGGACAGGGCGTAATCAGCCCCAGCATTTT
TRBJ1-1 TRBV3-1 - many CASSQDLAQGTEAFF TGTGCCAGCAGCCAAGATCTAGCACAGGGCACTGAAGCTTTCTTT
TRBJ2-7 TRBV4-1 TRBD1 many CASSQLGQGLSYEQYF TGCGCCAGCAGCCAGCTAGGACAGGGTCTCTCCTACGAGCAGTACTTC
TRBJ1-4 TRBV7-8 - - CASSLNQATNEKLFF TGTGCCAGCAGCTTAAATCAGGCAACTAATGAAAAACTGTTTTTT
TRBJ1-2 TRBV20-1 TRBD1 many CSPSLPQGSPSYGYTF TGCAGTCCTTCACTCCCACAGGGGTCCCCCAGCTATGGCTACACCTTC
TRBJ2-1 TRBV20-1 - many CSARGQSYYNEQFF TGCAGTGCTAGAGGACAGTCGTACTACAATGAGCAGTTCTTC
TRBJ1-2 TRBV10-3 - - CAISESENNYGYTF TGTGCCATCAGTGAGTCAGAGAACAACTATGGCTACACCTTC
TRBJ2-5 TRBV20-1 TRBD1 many CSVDDRVETQYF TGCAGTGTCGACGACAGGGTCGAGACCCAGTACTTC
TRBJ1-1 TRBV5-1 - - CASSNPASVPEAFF TGCGCCAGCAGCAATCCTGCTTCGGTCCCTGAAGCTTTCTTT